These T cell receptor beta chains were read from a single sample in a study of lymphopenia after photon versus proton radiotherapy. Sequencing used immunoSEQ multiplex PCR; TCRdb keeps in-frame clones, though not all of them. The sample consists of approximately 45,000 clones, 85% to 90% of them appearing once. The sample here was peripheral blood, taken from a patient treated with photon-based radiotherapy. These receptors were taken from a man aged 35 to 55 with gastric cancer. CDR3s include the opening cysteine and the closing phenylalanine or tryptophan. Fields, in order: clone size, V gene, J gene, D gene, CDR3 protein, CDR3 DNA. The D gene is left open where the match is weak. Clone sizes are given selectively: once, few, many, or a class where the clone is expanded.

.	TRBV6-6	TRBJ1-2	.	CASSRTYRDGYTF	TGTGCCAGCAGCCGCACATACAGGGACGGCTACACCTTC
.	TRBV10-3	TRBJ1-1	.	CATAGRTEAFF	TGTGCCACCGCAGGGCGAACTGAAGCTTTCTTT
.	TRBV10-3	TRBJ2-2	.	CAISSNTGELFF	TGTGCCATCAGTTCTAACACCGGGGAGCTGTTTTTT
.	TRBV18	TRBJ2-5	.	CASSRPGGTIQETQYF	TGTGCCAGCTCACGACCCGGTGGGACAATCCAAGAGACCCAGTACTTC
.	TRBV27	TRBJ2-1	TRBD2	CASRSPGLAGGYEQFF	TGTGCCAGCAGATCACCGGGACTAGCGGGGGGCTATGAGCAGTTCTTC
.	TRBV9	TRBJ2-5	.	CASSSSPGAETQYF	TGTGCCAGCAGCTCCAGCCCTGGAGCGGAGACCCAGTACTTC
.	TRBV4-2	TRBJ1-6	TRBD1	CASSQGTGGYNSPLHF	TGTGCCAGCAGCCAAGGGACAGGGGGTTATAATTCACCCCTCCACTTT
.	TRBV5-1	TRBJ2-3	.	CASSPRDTNTQYF	TGCGCCAGCAGCCCCCGGGACACAAATACGCAGTATTTT
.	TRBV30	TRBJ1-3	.	CAWSVKTNGNTIYF	TGTGCCTGGAGTGTTAAGACTAATGGAAACACCATATATTTT
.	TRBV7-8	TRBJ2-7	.	CASSPGGYEQYF	TGTGCCAGCAGCCCTGGGGGGTACGAGCAGTACTTC
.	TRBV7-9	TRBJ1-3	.	CASSFSGNTIYF	TGTGCCAGCAGCTTTTCTGGAAACACCATATATTTT
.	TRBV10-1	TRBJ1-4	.	CATRPHEKLFF	TGCGCCACCAGACCCCATGAAAAACTGTTTTTT
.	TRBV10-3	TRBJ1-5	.	CAIKEGGDQPQHF	TGTGCCATCAAAGAGGGAGGGGATCAGCCCCAGCATTTT
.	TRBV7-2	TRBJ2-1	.	CASASLGASAYNEQFF	TGTGCCAGCGCTTCACTCGGGGCTAGCGCCTACAATGAGCAGTTCTTC
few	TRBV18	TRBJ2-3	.	CASSPQPSTDTQYF	TGTGCCAGCTCACCACAGCCTAGCACAGATACGCAGTATTTT
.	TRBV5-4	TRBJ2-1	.	CASSPGRGSYNEQFF	TGTGCCAGCAGTCCAGGGAGAGGGTCCTACAATGAGCAGTTCTTC
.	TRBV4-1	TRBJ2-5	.	CASSPKENMRSQETQYF	TGCGCCAGCAGCCCGAAGGAGAATATGCGGAGTCAAGAGACCCAGTACTTC
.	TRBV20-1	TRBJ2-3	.	CSAPSQDTEYF	TGCAGTGCTCCCTCACAGGATACAGAGTATTTT
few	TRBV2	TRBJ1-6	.	CASRRDPLELSYNSPLHF	TGTGCCAGCAGGAGGGACCCTTTGGAACTCTCCTATAATTCACCCCTCCACTTT
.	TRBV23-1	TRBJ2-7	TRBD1	CASSQSRQGVYEQYF	TGCGCCAGCAGTCAATCACGACAGGGGGTCTACGAGCAGTACTTC
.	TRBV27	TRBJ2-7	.	CASSLGVGDSYEQYF	TGTGCCAGCAGTTTAGGAGTCGGAGACTCCTACGAGCAGTACTTC
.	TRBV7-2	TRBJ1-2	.	CASSVADRYHGYTF	TGTGCCAGCAGCGTAGCCGACAGATATCATGGCTACACCTTC
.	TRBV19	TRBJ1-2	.	CASSITSYGYTF	TGTGCCAGTAGTATTACCTCCTATGGCTACACCTTC
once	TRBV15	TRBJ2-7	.	CATSSSTGGYYEQYF	TGTGCCACCAGCAGCTCAACAGGTGGCTACTACGAGCAGTACTTC
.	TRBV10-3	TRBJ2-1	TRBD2	CAISPSRGGTHNEQFF	TGTGCCATCAGCCCTTCGCGGGGGGGCACCCACAATGAGCAGTTCTTC
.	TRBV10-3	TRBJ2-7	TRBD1	CAVGQGHDEQYF	TGTGCCGTCGGACAGGGTCATGACGAGCAGTACTTC
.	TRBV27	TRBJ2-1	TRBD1	CASSLSPGGNEQFF	TGTGCCAGCAGTTTATCCCCAGGGGGCAATGAGCAGTTCTTC
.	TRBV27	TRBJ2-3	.	CASSLSGGTGGTQYF	TGTGCCAGCAGTTTAAGCGGTGGGACCGGGGGTACGCAGTATTTT
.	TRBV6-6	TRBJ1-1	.	CASSYSETTGTEAFF	TGTGCCAGCAGTTACTCAGAGACCACAGGGACTGAAGCTTTCTTT
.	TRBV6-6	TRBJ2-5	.	CASSGLAQETQYF	TGTGCCAGCAGTGGATTGGCCCAAGAGACCCAGTACTTC
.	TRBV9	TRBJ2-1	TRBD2	CASSETSGSYNEQFF	TGTGCCAGCAGCGAAACTAGCGGATCCTACAATGAGCAGTTCTTC
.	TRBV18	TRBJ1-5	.	CASSQQYSNQPQHF	TGTGCCAGCTCACAGCAATATAGCAATCAGCCCCAGCATTTT
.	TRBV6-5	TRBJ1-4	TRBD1	CASSRQGGREKLFF	TGTGCCAGCAGTCGACAGGGGGGTCGGGAAAAACTGTTTTTT
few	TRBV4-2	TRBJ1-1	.	CASSQDLGVGVIRNTEAFF	TGTGCCAGCAGCCAAGACCTTGGCGTTGGGGTGATTCGGAACACTGAAGCTTTCTTT
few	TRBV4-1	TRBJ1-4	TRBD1	CASSQVVTGSEKLFF	TGCGCCAGCAGCCAAGTGGTGACAGGGAGTGAAAAACTGTTTTTT
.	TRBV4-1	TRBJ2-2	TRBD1	CASSQDGRQGGDGELFF	TGCGCCAGCAGCCAAGATGGGAGACAGGGGGGTGACGGGGAGCTGTTTTTT
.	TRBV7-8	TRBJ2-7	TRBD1	CASSLDRSYEQYF	TGTGCCAGCAGCTTGGACAGGAGTTACGAGCAGTACTTC
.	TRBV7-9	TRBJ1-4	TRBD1	CASSSRGTGGEKLFF	TGTGCCAGCAGCTCCCGAGGGACAGGGGGAGAAAAACTGTTTTTT
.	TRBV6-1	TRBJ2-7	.	CATSAGSSYEQYF	TGTGCCACAAGCGCGGGGAGCTCCTACGAGCAGTACTTC
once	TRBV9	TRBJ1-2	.	CASSPRMGTIYGYTF	TGTGCCAGCAGCCCCCGGATGGGCACCATTTATGGCTACACCTTC
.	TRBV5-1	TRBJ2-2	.	CASSLAARGGNTGELFF	TGCGCCAGCAGCTTGGCCGCCAGGGGAGGGAACACCGGGGAGCTGTTTTTT
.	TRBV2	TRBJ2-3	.	CASRGPDRVTDTQYF	TGTGCCAGCAGGGGCCCTGATCGGGTCACAGATACGCAGTATTTT
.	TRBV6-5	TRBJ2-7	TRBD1	CASSYRQGGVYEQYF	TGTGCCAGCAGTTACCGACAGGGGGGGGTTTACGAGCAGTACTTC
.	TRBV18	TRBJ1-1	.	CASSPPSGNTEAFF	TGTGCCAGCTCACCACCTTCAGGGAACACTGAAGCTTTCTTT
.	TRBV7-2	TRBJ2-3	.	CASSLDRVGTDTQYF	TGTGCCAGCAGCTTAGACAGGGTAGGCACAGATACGCAGTATTTT
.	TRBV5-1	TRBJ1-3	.	CASSFREGPGNTIYF	TGCGCCAGCAGCTTCAGGGAGGGCCCTGGAAACACCATATATTTT
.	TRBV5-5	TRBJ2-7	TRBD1	CASSSPGTGREQYF	TGTGCCAGCAGCTCCCCCGGGACAGGGAGGGAGCAGTACTTC
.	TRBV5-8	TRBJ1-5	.	CASNRDGNQPQHF	TGTGCCAGCAACCGGGACGGTAATCAGCCCCAGCATTTT
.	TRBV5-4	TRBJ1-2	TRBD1	CASRGRQGGGYTF	TGTGCCAGCAGGGGGAGACAGGGCGGTGGCTACACCTTC
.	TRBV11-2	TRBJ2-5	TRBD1	CASSLGGTAQETQYF	TGTGCCAGCAGCTTAGGAGGGACAGCCCAAGAGACCCAGTACTTC
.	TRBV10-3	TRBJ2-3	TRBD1	CAIQGAVSTDTQYF	TGTGCCATCCAGGGGGCGGTGAGCACAGATACGCAGTATTTT
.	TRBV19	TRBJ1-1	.	CASSPRGVGNTEAFF	TGTGCCAGTAGCCCCCGGGGGGTAGGGAACACTGAAGCTTTCTTT
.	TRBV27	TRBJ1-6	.	CASSLVRANSPLHF	TGTGCCAGCAGTTTGGTCAGGGCAAATTCACCCCTCCACTTT
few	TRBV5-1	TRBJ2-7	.	CASSLVDGAYEQYF	TGCGCCAGCAGCCTAGTTGACGGGGCCTACGAGCAGTACTTC
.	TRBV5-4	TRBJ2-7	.	CASSPGTLNEQYF	TGTGCCAGCAGCCCCGGGACATTAAACGAGCAGTACTTC
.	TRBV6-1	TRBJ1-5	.	CASSEFPVQGPSQPQHF	TGTGCCAGCAGTGAATTCCCCGTACAGGGCCCCAGTCAGCCCCAGCATTTT
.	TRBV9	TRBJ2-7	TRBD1	CASSVDGRDRGGYEQYF	TGTGCCAGCAGCGTAGACGGTCGGGACAGGGGAGGCTACGAGCAGTACTTC
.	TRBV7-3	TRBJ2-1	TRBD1	CASSLLGTGTDEQFF	TGTGCCAGCAGCTTATTGGGGACAGGGACCGATGAGCAGTTCTTC
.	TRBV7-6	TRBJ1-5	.	CASSLGPTGESAQHF	TGTGCCAGCAGCTTAGGGCCGACGGGAGAATCGGCCCAGCATTTT
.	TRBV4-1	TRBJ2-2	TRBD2	CASSQDPGGTLAGELFF	TGCGCCAGCAGCCAAGATCCCGGGGGGACTTTGGCCGGGGAGCTGTTTTTT